A selection of T cell receptor beta chains follows, all from one sample in a study of CD8+ T cells in alopecia areata. The table came from immunoSEQ multiplex PCR; TCRdb's copy has only in-frame clones and leaves some out. The data contain about 260,000 clones, 60% of them singletons. The source material was CD4+ T cells sorted from blood, sampled at approximately week 51, from a patient treated with tofacitinib. These receptors were obtained from a human donor with alopecia areata. Both conserved end residues are part of each CDR3. D genes are given only for firm matches. Some rows have no size entry. The others give once, few or many, or a class for an expanded clone.

j_gene,v_gene,d_gene,abundance,CDR3aa,CDR3nt
TRBJ1-5,TRBV25-1,.,.,CASSESGTPDRPQHF,TGTGCCAGCAGTGAATCTGGGACCCCCGATCGGCCCCAGCATTTT
TRBJ2-2,TRBV30,.,.,CAWAENTGELFF,TGTGCCTGGGCGGAGAACACCGGGGAGCTGTTTTTT
TRBJ1-1,TRBV20-1,.,.,CSARVRAEAFF,TGCAGTGCTAGAGTGAGGGCTGAAGCTTTCTTT
TRBJ1-1,TRBV6-5,TRBD1,.,CASSYPTGGTTEAFF,TGTGCCAGCAGTTACCCCACAGGGGGAACCACTGAAGCTTTCTTT
TRBJ1-2,TRBV29-1,TRBD1,.,CSVLQGYYGYTF,TGCAGCGTTCTACAGGGGTACTATGGCTACACCTTC
TRBJ2-3,TRBV29-1,TRBD1,.,CSVETGSTDTQYF,TGCAGCGTTGAGACAGGGAGCACAGATACGCAGTATTTT
TRBJ1-1,TRBV5-1,.,.,CASSPRTVNTEAFF,TGCGCCAGCTCCCCAAGGACAGTGAACACTGAAGCTTTCTTT
TRBJ2-2,TRBV29-1,.,once,CSAGRNTGELFF,TGCAGCGCGGGGCGGAACACCGGGGAGCTGTTTTTT
TRBJ2-7,TRBV20-1,.,.,CSATQGKEQYF,TGCAGTGCCACACAGGGCAAGGAGCAGTACTTC
TRBJ1-1,TRBV29-1,TRBD1,.,CSVGGWNTEAFF,TGCAGCGTAGGGGGCTGGAACACTGAAGCTTTCTTT
TRBJ2-7,TRBV7-8,.,.,CASSLKGPLASDSSYEQYF,TGTGCCAGCAGCTTAAAGGGGCCCCTCGCTAGCGACAGCTCCTACGAGCAGTACTTC
TRBJ1-4,TRBV7-9,.,few,CASSPIGRNEKLFF,TGTGCCAGCAGCCCAATCGGACGGAATGAAAAACTGTTTTTT
TRBJ1-6,TRBV13,.,few,CASSSLAGGTLHF,TGTGCCAGCAGCTCTTTGGCGGGGGGGACACTCCACTTT
TRBJ2-6,TRBV5-1,.,.,CASSPLGRTSGANVLTF,TGCGCCAGCAGCCCGTTGGGACGGACCTCTGGGGCCAACGTCCTGACTTTC
TRBJ2-7,TRBV11-2,.,.,CASSLGGGRAYEQYF,TGTGCCAGCAGCTTAGGGGGTGGCAGGGCCTACGAGCAGTACTTC
TRBJ2-1,TRBV5-1,.,.,CASSLATRTSEQFF,TGCGCCAGCAGCTTGGCCACTAGAACGTCCGAGCAGTTCTTC
TRBJ2-3,TRBV9,.,.,CASSPGPQDTQYF,TGTGCCAGCAGCCCGGGGCCTCAAGATACGCAGTATTTT
TRBJ2-7,TRBV7-6,TRBD2,.,CASSLALAGTYEQYF,TGTGCCAGCAGCTTAGCGCTAGCGGGGACCTACGAGCAGTACTTC
TRBJ2-1,TRBV5-6,TRBD2,.,CASSPTGTRSVNEQFF,TGTGCCAGCAGCCCTACCGGGACTAGAAGCGTCAATGAGCAGTTCTTC
TRBJ1-1,TRBV7-9,.,once,CASSFSGVRGTEAFF,TGTGCCAGCAGCTTCTCAGGGGTCCGGGGCACTGAAGCTTTCTTT
TRBJ1-1,TRBV9,.,.,CASSVVSAGEAFF,TGTGCCAGCAGCGTAGTATCGGCCGGGGAAGCTTTCTTT
TRBJ1-2,TRBV29-1,.,once,CSVEEGSWYTF,TGCAGCGTTGAAGAGGGCTCGTGGTACACCTTC
TRBJ2-7,TRBV9,TRBD1,.,CASSGQGMGYEQYF,TGTGCCAGCAGCGGACAGGGGATGGGCTACGAGCAGTACTTC
TRBJ2-5,TRBV6-6,TRBD1,once,CASSPRTGRWETQYF,TGTGCCAGCAGCCCCCGGACAGGACGGTGGGAGACCCAGTACTTC
TRBJ1-1,TRBV9,.,once,CASSVDGGATEAFF,TGTGCCAGCAGCGTAGATGGGGGGGCCACTGAAGCTTTCTTT
TRBJ2-3,TRBV29-1,.,once,CSVDYTDTQYF,TGCAGCGTTGACTACACAGATACGCAGTATTTT
TRBJ2-7,TRBV30,.,few,CAWSSGTYEQYF,TGTGCCTGGAGCTCAGGAACCTACGAGCAGTACTTC
TRBJ2-7,TRBV4-2,.,few,CASSLVAGGRGEQYF,TGTGCCAGCAGCCTCGTCGCGGGCGGGCGGGGCGAGCAGTACTTC